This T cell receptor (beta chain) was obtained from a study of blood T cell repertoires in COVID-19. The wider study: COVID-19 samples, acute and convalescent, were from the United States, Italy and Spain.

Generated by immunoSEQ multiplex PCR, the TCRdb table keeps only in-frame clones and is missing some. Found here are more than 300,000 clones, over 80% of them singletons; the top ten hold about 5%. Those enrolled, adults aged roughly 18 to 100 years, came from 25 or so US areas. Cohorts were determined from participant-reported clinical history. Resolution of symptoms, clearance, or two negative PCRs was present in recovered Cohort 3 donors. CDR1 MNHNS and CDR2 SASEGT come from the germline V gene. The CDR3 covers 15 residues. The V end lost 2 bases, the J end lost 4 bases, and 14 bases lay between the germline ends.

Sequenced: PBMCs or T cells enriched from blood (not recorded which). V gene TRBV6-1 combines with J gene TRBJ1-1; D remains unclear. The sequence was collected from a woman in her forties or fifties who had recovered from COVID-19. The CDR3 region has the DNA TGTGCCAGCAGTGAATTTACTGCAGGCACCACTGAAGCTTTCTTT. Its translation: CASSEFTAGTTEAFF.